What follows are 30 T cell receptor beta chains derived from one specimen sequenced in a study of prognosis after radiotherapy for stage I lung cancer. CDR3 of TCR beta was amplified from genomic DNA via a two-round multiplex PCR. The first round of PCR was done with primers that matched each TRBV and TRBJ gene. One entry per CDR3 protein results from TCRdb running MiXCR on the multiplex PCR reads. The sample includes fewer than 35,000 distinct CDR3 sequences, 40% to 50% of them seen just once. The material sequenced was PBMCs, taken before or after stereotactic body radiation therapy (not recorded which). Source of these receptors: a donor at least 50 years old with non-small cell lung cancer.

Notes on this clonotype: An end of the junction does not agree with germline; a read error may underlie this. The gene calls are TRBV28 and TRBJ2-2; 7 bases map to TRBD1. There are 17 residues in the CDR3. The V gene's germline CDR1 is MDHEN and CDR2 SYDVKM. DNA for the CDR3: TGTGCCAGCAGCCGTGACAGGGTGATTACGAGTTCCGGGGAGCTGTCTTTT. It codes for CASSRDRVITSSGELSF.

The V gene is TRBV2, the J gene TRBJ2-3; D may be TRBD1 or TRBD2 (5 bases each). The CDR3 is 18 residues long. Trimming stripped 8 bases from V and 1 base from J, with 25 bases between. The germline V gene has CDR1 SNHLY and CDR2 FYNNEI. The CDR3 DNA reads as TGTGCCAGCGGGACCTCGGGACGCGCAGAAGGAGGCACAGATACGCAGTATTTT. It codes for CASGTSGRAEGGTDTQYF.

Points on this clonotype: This may be a read error: a much more frequent sequence differs by one nucleotide. CDR3 region: CSVEGQRNTESFF. The CDR3 DNA follows: TGCAGCGTTGAGGGACAGCGGAACACTGAATCTTTCTTT. J is TRBJ1-1 and V is TRBV29-1; 7 positions agree with TRBD1. This CDR3 has 13 residues. Germline V gives CDR1 SQVTM, CDR2 ANQGSEA. Combining the CDR3 with reference TRBV29-1 and TRBJ1-1 gives the whole variable domain SAVISQKPSRDICQRGTSLTIQCQVDSQVTMMFWYRQQPGQSLTLIATANQGSEATYESGFVIDKFPISRPNLTFSTLTVSNMSPEDSSIYLCSVEGQRNTESFFGQGTRLTVV.

At least ten counts were recorded for this clonotype. This chain uses TRBV7-2 with TRBJ2-1; possibly TRBD2 for D (5 bases). The germline CDR1 and CDR2 sequences are SGHTA and FQGNSA. This CDR3 region has 12 residues. V lost 2 bases and J lost 12, with 11 bases in between. The CDR3 sequence: CASSLMRASQFF. The DNA for the CDR3 is TGTGCCAGCAGCTTAATGCGGGCATCGCAGTTCTTC.

In this sample, this clonotype turned up many times. A read error may explain this, as a much larger clone is one base away. The chain links TRBV13 to TRBJ2-1; D might be TRBD1 or TRBD2, each matching 5 bases. This CDR3 has 15 residues. In germline, CDR1 is PRHDT, CDR2 FYEKMQ (reference sequence). CDR3 DNA: TGTGTCAGCAGCCCCCCGCCGCCAGAGGGGAATGAGCAGTTCTTC. The encoded protein is CVSSPPPPEGNEQFF.

In the case of this clonotype: Just one base apart from a much larger clone, this may be a read error. The genes are TRBV7-8 and TRBJ2-6, with 9 bases fitting TRBD1. From germline, CDR1 is SGHVS and CDR2 FQNEAQ. The CDR3 spans 17 residues. The junction had 7 bases not matched to a gene; V was cut back by 7 bases and J by 0 bases. The CDR3 region has the DNA TGTGCCAGCAACAGGGGGCACTTCAGCTCTGGGGCCAACGTCCTGACTTTC. Encoded protein: CASNRGHFSSGANVLTF.

The CDR3 region has the DNA TGTGCCAGCAGAACAAGGACTAGTTTGGGGAATGAGCAGTTCTTC. The encoded protein is CASRTRTSLGNEQFF. The chain combines TRBV7-6 with TRBJ2-1, with 7 nucleotides matching TRBD2. Germline loops: CDR1 SGHVS, CDR2 FNYEAQ. The CDR3 covers 15 residues. J lost 7 bases, V lost 6 bases, and 12 bases had no gene match.

The chain carries TRBV19 and TRBJ1-5; D is perhaps TRBD1 (5 bases). Per germline, CDR1 LNHDA and CDR2 SQIVND (reference sequence). This CDR3 region has 15 residues. V was pared by 3 bases and J by 8 bases, with 17 bases between. The CDR3 DNA reads TGTGCCAGTAGTATGGGTCAGGGAAGGCATGAGCCCCAGCATTTT. Its translation is CASSMGQGRHEPQHF.

The chain joins TRBV28 to TRBJ2-1, with 9 bases fitting TRBD2. The CDR3 consists of 18 residues. V dropped 3 bases and J dropped 4; count of bases not matched to a gene: 13. Germline lookup yields CDR1 MDHEN and CDR2 SYDVKM. The CDR3 spells CASSLGLAGKVIYNEQFF. In nucleotides, the CDR3 is TGTGCCAGCAGTTTGGGGCTAGCGGGAAAGGTGATTTACAATGAGCAGTTCTTC.

Turning to this clonotype: Its ends do not fully match the called genes, so a read error is possible. The chain joins TRBV9 to TRBJ2-1, with TRBD2 matching over 14 bases. The CDR3 loop spans 18 amino acids. CDR1 is SGDLS and CDR2 is YYNGEE in the germline V gene. Written as DNA, the CDR3 is TGTGCCAGCAGCCCCCGCGATGTGACTAGCGGGAGGGATAATGAGCAGTCCTTC. Translating it yields CASSPRDVTSGRDNEQSF. The entire variable domain, with the rest obtained from reference TRBV9 and TRBJ2-1, is as follows: DSGVTQTPKHLITATGQRVTLRCSPRSGDLSVYWYQQSLDQGLQFLIQYYNGEERAKGNILERFSAQQFPDLHSELNLSSLELGDSALYFCASSPRDVTSGRDNEQSFGPGTRLTVL.

This clonotype has at least ten counts. The chain has TRBV11-2 and TRBJ1-5; D might be TRBD1 (5 bases). Germline loops: CDR1 SGHAT, CDR2 FQNNGV. V lost 1 base to trimming and J lost 3 bases, with 10 bases between them. CDR3 length: 15 residues. CDR3 sequence reads: CASSLGGTNNQPQHF. The CDR3 nucleotides read TGTGCCAGCAGCTTAGGGGGGACTAACAATCAGCCCCAGCATTTT.

On this clonotype: With a far larger clone one base away, a read error is the likely cause. The rearrangement links TRBV6-2 or TRBV6-3 to TRBJ2-7, with 7 bases fitting TRBD1. The germline V gene encodes CDR1 MNHEY and CDR2 SVGEGT. This CDR3 comprises 15 residues. CDR3 DNA sequence: TGTTCCAGCAGTGACCCCGGGACAGTCCAAACCGAGCAGTACTTC. This encodes CSSSDPGTVQTEQYF.

Concerning this clonotype itself: Its ends do not fully match the called genes, so a read error is possible. V gene TRBV7-2 combines with J gene TRBJ2-1; TRBD2 aligns across 10 bases. Germline assignment: CDR1 SGHTA and CDR2 FQGNSA. The CDR3 totals 14 residues. The CDR3 protein is CASSQGLAVNEHFF. The DNA for the CDR3 is TGTGCCAGCAGCCAAGGACTAGCGGTGAATGAGCATTTCTTC.

The sample holds a few counts of this clonotype. This chain joins TRBV6-1 and TRBJ2-3, with D hard to call. Trimming took 2 bases from V and 6 from J, leaving 12 bases between them. This CDR3 is 14 amino acids long. The germline V gene encodes CDR1 MNHNS and CDR2 SASEGT. The CDR3 reads CASSEPANGDTQYF. The CDR3 DNA follows: TGTGCCAGCAGTGAACCTGCGAACGGCGATACGCAGTATTTT.

The rearrangement uses TRBV7-2 and TRBJ2-7, with D maybe TRBD2 (5 bases). CDR3 length equals 12 residues. Germline loops: CDR1 SGHTA, CDR2 FQGNSA. With 10 bases removed from V and 6 bases from J, the gap between germline ends came to 16 bases. CDR3 region: CAITEGLCEQYF. The CDR3 DNA reads as TGTGCCATCACCGAAGGACTGTGCGAGCAGTACTTC.

This clonotype has only one observation. It is likely a read error: a sequence one base away is far more abundant. The J gene is TRBJ2-3, the V gene TRBV11-1, with D possibly TRBD2 on 6 matching bases. Germline V gene data show CDR1 as SGHAT and CDR2 as FQDESV (reference sequence). There are 15 residues in the CDR3. Trimming took 9 bases from V and 3 from J, leaving 19 bases between them. The CDR3 loop is CARSRFLAKTDTQYF. As DNA, the CDR3 is TGTGCCAGAAGCCGATTCCTAGCGAAGACAGATACGCAGTATTTT.

This clonotype was detected many times. The CDR3 bases are TGTGCCAGCAGCTCGCACCTACTAGCGGGAAACAATGAGCAGTTCTTC. This translates into CASSSHLLAGNNEQFF. The V and J genes are TRBV11-2 and TRBJ2-1, with 10 bases fitting TRBD2. CDR1 SGHAT and CDR2 FQNNGV come from the germline V gene. The CDR3 loop spans 16 amino acids. J gave up 5 bases and V 4 bases, and 8 bases lay outside the gene matches.

By share of the sample, this clonotype is medium-sized. The CDR3 region has the DNA TGTGCCAGCAGCTTAGACTTTGGGACAGGTTTGGAGCAGTTCTTC. It specifies CASSLDFGTGLEQFF. This chain uses TRBV11-2 with TRBJ2-1; TRBD1 agrees at 8 bases. The ends lost 0 bases at V and 10 bases at J; junction bases unmatched: 8. The germline V gene has CDR1 SGHAT and CDR2 FQNNGV. There are 15 residues in the CDR3.

This chain connects TRBV19 to TRBJ2-2; tentatively, D is TRBD1 (7 bases). Germline loops: CDR1 LNHDA, CDR2 SQIVND (reference sequence). Trimming took off 5 bases at V and 8 bases at J, with 12 bases between the two ends. The CDR3 loop spans 13 amino acids. The DNA for the CDR3 is TGTGCCAGTAGTCGGAGGGGGCTAGGGGAGCTGTTTTTT. The encoded protein is CASSRRGLGELFF.

This sequence joins TRBV20-1 and TRBJ2-2, with 12 bases identical to TRBD2. This CDR3 has 17 residues. From germline, CDR1 is DFQATT and CDR2 SNEGSKA (reference sequence). Trimming took 3 bases from V and 4 from J; bases not matched to a gene: 9. DNA of the CDR3: TGCAGTGCTAGGCTAGCGGGGGGGCTTGGTGGCACCGGGGAGCTGTTTTTT. Protein product: CSARLAGGLGGTGELFF.

Regarding this clonotype: A far larger clone is one base from this, pointing to a likely read error. The chain recombines TRBV11-3 with TRBJ2-3; D call uncertain. The V gene's germline CDR1 is SGHNT and CDR2 YENEEA. V lost 6 bases, J lost 1 base, and 8 bases lay in between. The CDR3 is made up of 13 amino acids. This chain's CDR3 is CASSRRGTDTQYF. Written as DNA, the CDR3 is TGTGCCAGCAGTCGACGCGGCACAGATACGCAGTATTTT.

Turning to this clonotype: A far larger clone differs by one base, so this is likely a read error. V usage is TRBV7-2 and J usage is TRBJ2-1; maybe TRBD2 (6 bases). The DNA end is more similar to TRBJ2-5, so the J call may be wrong. The CDR3 consists of 15 residues. Germline lookup yields CDR1 SGHTA and CDR2 FQGNSA. CDR3 region: CASRRSGSREETQYF. The CDR3 DNA reads TGTGCCAGCAGACGATCAGGGAGCCGGGAGGAGACCCAGTACTTC.

This clonotype has a single count. The chain employs TRBV5-1 and TRBJ2-6; D may be TRBD2 (5 bases). The V gene lost 5 bases and the J gene lost 8 bases, with 17 bases spanning the gap. The CDR3 contains 15 residues. Per the germline V gene, CDR1 is SGHRS and CDR2 is YFSETQ. In DNA form, the CDR3 reads TGCGCCAGCAGTAGCGTCTCCTCTGGTTCCAACGTCCTGACTTTC. Amino acids: CASSSVSSGSNVLTF.

This clonotype has just a few counts. A single base separates this from a much larger clone, so it may be a read error. The rearrangement links TRBV29-1 to TRBJ1-1, with 7 nucleotides matching TRBD1. V lost 3 bases to trimming and J lost 4 bases; unmatched junction nucleotides: 8. There are 14 residues in the CDR3. Germline V gene lookup returns CDR1 SQVTM and CDR2 ANQGSEA. The CDR3: CSVDRQGVITEAFF. CDR3 in DNA: TGCAGCGTTGATCGGCAGGGGGTTATCACTGAAGCTTTCTTT.

The rearrangement joins TRBV6-9 to TRBJ2-1; 12 bases fit TRBD2. The ends lost 3 bases at V and 0 bases at J; junction bases unmatched: 12. Germline CDR1 reads MNHGY; CDR2 reads SVAAGI. The CDR3 is 20 amino acids. For the CDR3, the DNA is TGTGCCAGCAGTTACCCCCAGACTAGCGGGAGTTATCGCTCCTACAATGAGCAGTTCTTC. Translation: CASSYPQTSGSYRSYNEQFF.

This clonotype appeared a single time. One end of the junction does not line up with germline, which may come from a read error. The gene calls are TRBV11-3 and TRBJ2-1, with D unresolved. The CDR3 spans 12 residues. Per the germline V gene, CDR1 is SGHNT and CDR2 is YENEEA. CDR3 DNA: TGTGCCAACAGCTTGGTTCCACGGGAGCAGTTCTTC. Its translation: CANSLVPREQFF.

The chain uses TRBV6-4 and TRBJ2-3, with D possibly TRBD2 on 5 matching bases. The CDR3 spans 14 residues. Germline CDR1 reads MRHNA; CDR2 reads SNTAGT. V was trimmed by 0 bases and J by 1 base, leaving 5 bases between them. CDR3 nucleotides: TGTGCCAGCAGTGACTCGGAGGGCACAGATACGCAGTATTTT. Amino acids: CASSDSEGTDTQYF.

The chain is built from TRBV20-1 and TRBJ1-5; the D gene is possibly TRBD1 (6 bases). Trimming left V 7 bases short and J 3 bases short, with 13 bases between. CDR3 length: 13 residues. CDR1 and CDR2 from the germline V gene are DFQATT and SNEGSKA (reference sequence). CDR3 nucleotide sequence: TGCAGTGATAAAGGGACAATCAATCAGCCCCAGCATTTT. It encodes CSDKGTINQPQHF.

Ten or more counts support this clonotype. The V call is TRBV3-1, the J call TRBJ1-6, with D unclear. Between the trimmed V and J ends, which lost 1 base and 15 bases, there was a span of 10 bases. Germline CDR1 is LGHDT and CDR2 is YNNKEL (reference sequence). This CDR3 region has 12 residues. The CDR3 region has the DNA TGTGCCAGCAGCCAAGGTGGGCCTCTCCTCCACTTT. Its protein product is CASSQGGPLLHF.

The sample holds many counts of this clonotype. The J gene is TRBJ2-7, the V gene TRBV15; perhaps TRBD2 as D (6 bases). The CDR3 has 19 residues. Germline values: CDR1 LNHNV, CDR2 YYDKDF (reference sequence). The V end was cut by 4 bases, the J end by 3 bases, with 28 bases between. CDR3 in DNA: TGTGCCACCAGCACGTCTGCCGGAGGGAGGAGTAAGTCCCTCTACGAGCAGTACTTC. It is translated as CATSTSAGGRSKSLYEQYF.